This TCR beta chain was documented in a study of blood T cell repertoires in COVID-19. Looking at the study overall: The origin of the acute and convalescent COVID-19 samples was the United States, Italy and Spain. In each case, the material was cDNA or gDNA derived from T cells, B-cell-depleted T cells, or PBMCs.

The CDR3 covers 15 residues. V was clipped by 1 base and J by 2 bases, with 11 bases between them. Germline V lookup: CDR1 LNHDA, CDR2 SQIVND (reference sequence). As handled by the study authors: Amplification of reference gene primers was used by the study to estimate nucleated cell counts. Measured with immunoSEQ multiplex PCR; TCRdb has only the in-frame clones, and not every one. The DNA was the basis for D and trimming; V, J and clone size are from that table. The sample lists 410,000 or so clones, about nine tenths occurring once. V and J are TRBV19 and TRBJ1-2; tentative D call: TRBD1 (5 bases). Sequenced: peripheral blood. This TCR was sampled from a woman aged 30 to 39 with active or convalescent COVID-19. The CDR3 protein is CASSIAQGNNYGYTF. The CDR3 bases are TGTGCCAGTAGTATAGCCCAGGGAAACAACTATGGCTACACCTTC.